The T cell receptor beta chain under discussion was sequenced for a study of blood T cell repertoires in COVID-19. Whole-study context: The origin of the acute and convalescent COVID-19 samples was the United States, Italy and Spain. In each case, the material was cDNA or gDNA derived from T cells, B-cell-depleted T cells, or PBMCs.

Germline CDR1 and CDR2: LNHDA and SQIVND (reference sequence). V was cut by 4 bases and J by 10 bases, with 19 bases left in between. CDR3 length equals 14 residues. Patients at the Seattle site were enrolled during active infection and followed longitudinally. The protocol was immunoSEQ multiplex PCR, while the TCRdb copy is restricted to in-frame clones and leaves out a portion. The table records about 290,000 clones, roughly nine tenths of them present only once. The source is a woman in her 30s with COVID-19, enrolled during active disease. What was sequenced was peripheral blood. This sequence joins TRBV19 and TRBJ1-1; D possibly corresponds to TRBD1 (6 bases). Here the CDR3 DNA reads TGTGCCAGTAGTACAGGGACAACAAAACAGGGAGCTTTCTTT. It translates to CASSTGTTKQGAFF. The whole variable domain, remainder taken from reference TRBV19 and TRBJ1-1, is DGGITQSPKYLFRKEGQNVTLSCEQNLNHDAMYWYRQDPGQGLRLIYYSQIVNDFQKGDIAEGYSVSREKKESFPLTVTSAQKNPTAFYLCASSTGTTKQGAFFGQGTRLTVV.